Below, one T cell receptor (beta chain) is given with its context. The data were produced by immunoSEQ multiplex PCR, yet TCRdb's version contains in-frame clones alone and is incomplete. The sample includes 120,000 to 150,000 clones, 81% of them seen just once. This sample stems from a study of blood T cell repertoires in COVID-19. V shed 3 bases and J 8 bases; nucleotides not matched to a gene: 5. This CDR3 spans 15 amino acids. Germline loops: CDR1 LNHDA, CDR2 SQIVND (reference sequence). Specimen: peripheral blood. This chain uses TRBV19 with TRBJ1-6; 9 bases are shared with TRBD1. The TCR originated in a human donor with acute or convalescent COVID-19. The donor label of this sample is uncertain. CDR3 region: CASSMTGGMDSPLHF. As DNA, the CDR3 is TGTGCCAGTAGTATGACAGGGGGTATGGATTCACCCCTCCACTTT.